The source of this T cell receptor beta chain is a study of long-term antiretroviral therapy in people with HIV. Regarding the study as a whole: Pre-ART expanded clones dominated the repertoire at every time point.

immunoSEQ v3.0 was run at survey level. In sequencing, 40,000-50,000 T-cell genomes per sample were targeted. Profiling relied on immunoSEQ multiplex PCR, and the TCRdb table lists in-frame clones only, not all of them. The sample contains 30,000 to 40,000 clones, 70% to 80% of which appear only once. Comment on this clone: Its antigen remains unidentified.

For each donor, at least one pre-ART and at least two post-ART PBMC samples were available. The CDR3 length is 14 residues. The ends were cut back, 3 bases at V and 1 base at J, with 9 bases in the middle. Germline lookup yields CDR1 MNHNS and CDR2 SASEGT. The chain uses TRBV6-1 and TRBJ1-1, with D uncertain. This sequence originates from a man aged 18 to 35 with HIV. Source: unsorted PBMCs, taken 1.9 years after starting antiretroviral therapy. CDR3 in amino acids: CASSDNSENTEAFF. DNA of the CDR3: TGTGCCAGCAGTGATAACAGCGAGAACACTGAAGCTTTCTTT.